This TCR beta chain is drawn from a study of cytomegalovirus exposure and HLA in healthy donors. Overall study results and limits: Earlier analysis yielded a pattern in which most TCR beta V segments were productive about 90% or about 30% of the time. CMV serostatus stood as the only immune exposure information on hand. Analysis was carried out at a later point, and it linked a missense DCLRE1C variant to TCR beta V- and J-gene trimming.

PCR amplification relied on 60 Vbeta primers (plus 13 Jbeta primers). Data came from immunoSEQ multiplex PCR; TCRdb stores just in-frame clones and leaves some out. The data contain fewer than 200,000 clones, approximately 70% of them singletons. This clone has just one count. No antigen is known for it. Germline lookup yields CDR1 SEHNR and CDR2 FQNEAQ (reference sequence). Losses at the gene ends were 2 bases for V and 6 bases for J; bases not matched to a gene: 9. The CDR3 is made up of 16 amino acids. The gene calls are TRBV7-9 and TRBJ2-2, with 7 nucleotides matching TRBD2. This receptor was identified in a woman under 40 in good health and CMV-seronegative. The specimen was PBMCs. The CDR3, as DNA: TGTGCCAGCAGCTTAACTCGGTTCGGGGGGTCCGGGGAGCTGTTTTTT. Translated, it gives CASSLTRFGGSGELFF.